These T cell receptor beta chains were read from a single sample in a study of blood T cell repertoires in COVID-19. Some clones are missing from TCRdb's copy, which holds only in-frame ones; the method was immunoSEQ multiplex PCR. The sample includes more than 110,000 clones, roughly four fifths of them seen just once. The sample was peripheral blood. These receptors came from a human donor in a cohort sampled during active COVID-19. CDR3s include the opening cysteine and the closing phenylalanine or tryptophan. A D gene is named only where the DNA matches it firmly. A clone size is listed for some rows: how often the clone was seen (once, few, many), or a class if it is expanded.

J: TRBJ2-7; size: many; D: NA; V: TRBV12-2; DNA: TGTGCAAGTCGCCCAGCCTGGACAGTCGAATACGAGCAGTACTTC; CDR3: CASRPAWTVEYEQYF
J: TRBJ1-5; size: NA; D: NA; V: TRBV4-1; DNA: TGCGCCAGCAGCCAAGTTTTCTCAAGGGGAACAAATCAGCCCCAGCATTTT; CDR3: CASSQVFSRGTNQPQHF
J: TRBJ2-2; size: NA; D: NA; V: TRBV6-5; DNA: TGTGCCAGCAGTCCACAGGGACCCGGGGAGCTGTTTTTT; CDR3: CASSPQGPGELFF
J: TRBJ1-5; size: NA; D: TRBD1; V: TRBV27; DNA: TGTGCCAGCAGCACTCAGGGGGCCAATCAGCCCCAGCATTTT; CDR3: CASSTQGANQPQHF
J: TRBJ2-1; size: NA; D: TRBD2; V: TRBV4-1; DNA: TGCGCCAGCAGCCAGCTAGCGGGGGGGTTCGGTGAGCAGTTCTTC; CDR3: CASSQLAGGFGEQFF
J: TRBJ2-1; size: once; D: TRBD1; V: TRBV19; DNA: TGTGCCACCAAGACCCCGGGACAGGGGATGAATGAGCAGTTCTTC; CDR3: CATKTPGQGMNEQFF
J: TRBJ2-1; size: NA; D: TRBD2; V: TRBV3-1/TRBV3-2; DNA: TGTGCCAGCAGCCAAGCAGGTCAGCGGGGGCGCTCCCTTACCTACAATGAGCAGTTCTTC; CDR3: CASSQAGQRGRSLTYNEQFF
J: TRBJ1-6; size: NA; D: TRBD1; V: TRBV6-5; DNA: TGTGCCAGCCAGAACAGGGGGCGGAATTCACCCCTCCACTTT; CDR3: CASQNRGRNSPLHF
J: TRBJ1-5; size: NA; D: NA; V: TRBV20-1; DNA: TGCAGTGCTAGTAGCGAGAGCAATCAGCCCCAGCATTTT; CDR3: CSASSESNQPQHF
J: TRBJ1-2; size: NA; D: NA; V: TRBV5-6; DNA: TGTGCCAGCAGCCGATCTGCGGGGGGCAGTCGGGGCTACACCTTC; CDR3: CASSRSAGGSRGYTF
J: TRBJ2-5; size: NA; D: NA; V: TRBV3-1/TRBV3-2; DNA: TGTGCCAGCAGCCAAGCCAGCACTAGCCAGGAGACCCAGTACTTC; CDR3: CASSQASTSQETQYF
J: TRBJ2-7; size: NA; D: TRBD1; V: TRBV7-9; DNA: TGTGCCAGCAGCCCCGGGACAGGATGGAGGGAGCAGTACTTC; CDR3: CASSPGTGWREQYF